Here is one TCR beta chain with its context. Its antigen is undetermined. The entry originates in a study of cytomegalovirus exposure and HLA in healthy donors. Study-wide results and limits: Per a later analysis, roughly 17,000 TCR beta sequences showed association with HLA alleles at 0.05 false discovery rate. It was reportedly the case that the classifier diagnosed cytomegalovirus status with high specificity and sensitivity. A list of roughly 180 TCR beta chains associated with cytomegalovirus was given.

The study ran its PCR with 60 Vbeta and 13 Jbeta primers. Here immunoSEQ multiplex PCR was the method, and the copy in TCRdb shows in-frame clones only, minus some. The data contain over 150,000 clones, about 78% of them seen just once; the ten biggest clones take up 2.9%. The V end was cut by 5 bases, the J end by 10 bases, with 12 bases between. This CDR3 is built from 12 residues. Germline V gene lookup returns CDR1 SGHNT and CDR2 YENEEA. The receptor was derived from a woman in her twenties or thirties in good health and CMV-seronegative. The V gene is TRBV11-3, the J gene TRBJ2-4; weak D call: TRBD1 (6 bases). Material for sequencing was PBMCs. CDR3 coding DNA: TGTGCCAGCAGCCTCGGGGACACTATTCAGTACTTC. It codes for CASSLGDTIQYF.